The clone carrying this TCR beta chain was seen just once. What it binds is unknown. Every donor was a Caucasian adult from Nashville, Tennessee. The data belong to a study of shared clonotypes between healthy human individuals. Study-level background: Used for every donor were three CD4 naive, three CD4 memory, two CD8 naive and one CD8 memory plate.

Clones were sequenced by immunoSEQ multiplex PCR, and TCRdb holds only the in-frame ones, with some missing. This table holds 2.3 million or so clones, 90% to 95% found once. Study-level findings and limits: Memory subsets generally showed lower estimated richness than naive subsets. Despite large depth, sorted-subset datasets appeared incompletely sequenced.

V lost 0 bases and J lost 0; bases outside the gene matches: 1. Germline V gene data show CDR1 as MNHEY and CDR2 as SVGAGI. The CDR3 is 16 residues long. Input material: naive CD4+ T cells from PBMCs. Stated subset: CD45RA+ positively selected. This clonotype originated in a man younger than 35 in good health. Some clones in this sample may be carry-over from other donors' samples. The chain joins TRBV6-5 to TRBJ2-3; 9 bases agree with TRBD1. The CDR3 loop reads CASSYSGTGSTDTQYF. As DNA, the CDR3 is TGTGCCAGCAGTTACTCAGGGACAGGGAGCACAGATACGCAGTATTTT.